These 17 T cell receptor beta chains were all obtained from the same sample, sequenced in a study of blood T cell repertoires in COVID-19. Here immunoSEQ multiplex PCR was the method, and the copy in TCRdb shows in-frame clones only, minus some. The sample includes 200,000 to 250,000 clones, around 90% of them seen just once. Sequencing was carried out using peripheral blood. These TCRs come from a man in his sixties who had recovered from COVID-19.

This clone came up once. The genes are TRBV29-1 and TRBJ1-1; perhaps TRBD1 as D (6 bases). Trimming removed 6 bases from V and 1 base from J, with 15 bases in between. Germline V lookup: CDR1 SQVTM, CDR2 ANQGSEA. The CDR3 runs to 14 residues. CDR3 loop: CSVQTGSANTEAFF. The CDR3, as DNA: TGCAGCGTCCAAACAGGGTCCGCGAACACTGAAGCTTTCTTT. Full variable domain (missing parts from reference TRBV29-1 and TRBJ1-1): SAVISQKPSRDICQRGTSLTIQCQVDSQVTMMFWYRQQPGQSLTLIATANQGSEATYESGFVIDKFPISRPNLTFSTLTVSNMSPEDSSIYLCSVQTGSANTEAFFGQGTRLTVV.

This chain connects TRBV2 to TRBJ2-7; 7 positions match TRBD2. V lost 6 bases to trimming and J lost 4 bases; unmatched junction nucleotides: 12. This CDR3 spans 15 amino acids. Germline V lookup: CDR1 SNHLY, CDR2 FYNNEI. CDR3 in amino acids: CASSLGRAGTYEQYF. The CDR3, as DNA: TGTGCCAGCAGCCTGGGGCGAGCGGGGACTTACGAGCAGTACTTC.

J is TRBJ1-1 and V is TRBV7-9, with D perhaps matching TRBD1 (5 bases). The CDR3 totals 13 residues. V lost 11 bases, J lost 0 bases, and 13 bases lay in between. The germline CDR1 and CDR2 sequences are SEHNR and FQNEAQ (reference sequence). The CDR3 DNA reads TGTGCCGGTGGGGCAAGCATGAACACTGAAGCTTTCTTT. It specifies CAGGASMNTEAFF.

The chain recombines TRBV7-3 with TRBJ2-2; TRBD2 agrees at 11 bases. The V and J ends lost 2 bases and 5 bases, in that order; junction bases with no gene match: 10. Per the germline V gene, CDR1 is SGHTA and CDR2 is FQGTGA. CDR3 length: 18 amino acids. DNA for the CDR3: TGTGCCAGCAGCTTACGGGCTAGCGGGGGGCCGGGAACCGGGGAGCTGTTTTTT. It codes for CASSLRASGGPGTGELFF.

The rearrangement joins TRBV6-2 or TRBV6-3 to TRBJ2-2; TRBD2 matches at 12 bases. After removal of 6 bases from V and 5 bases from J, the junction contained 7 bases not matched to a gene. This CDR3 has 16 amino acids. From germline, CDR1 is MNHEY and CDR2 SVGEGT. The CDR3 here is CASSRLAGVETGELFF. As DNA, the CDR3 is TGTGCCAGCAGCCGACTAGCGGGAGTGGAGACCGGGGAGCTGTTTTTT.

The CDR3 protein is CASSVQGYGYTF. The CDR3 DNA reads as TGTGCCAGCAGTGTTCAGGGCTATGGCTACACCTTC. The chain employs TRBV2 and TRBJ1-2, with D tentatively TRBD1 (5 bases). CDR1 is SNHLY and CDR2 is FYNNEI in the germline V gene. The CDR3 has 12 amino acids. Trimming took 4 bases from V and 4 from J, leaving 7 bases between them.

The chain employs TRBV5-4 and TRBJ2-2, with 14 bases matching TRBD2. Trimming at V came to 3 bases and at J to 3 bases, leaving 1 base not matched to a gene. This CDR3 is built from 16 residues. Germline-derived CDR1 and CDR2 are SGHNT and YYREEE (reference sequence). Here the CDR3 reads CASSSTSGRDTGELFF. As DNA, the CDR3 is TGTGCCAGCAGCTCGACTAGCGGGAGGGACACCGGGGAGCTGTTTTTT.

V usage is TRBV12-5 and J usage is TRBJ1-5; TRBD1 matches 10 bases. V lost 7 bases, J lost 6 bases, and 6 bases stayed unmatched. Germline V gene data show CDR1 as LGHNT and CDR2 as FRNRAP. This CDR3 is built from 14 residues. The DNA for the CDR3 is TGTGCTAGTGCGACAGGGGGCCAGAGTCAGCCCCAGCATTTT. This sequence encodes CASATGGQSQPQHF.

In DNA form, the CDR3 reads TGTGCCAGCAGCTTTCGGGTAGAGCAGTACTTC. Residues: CASSFRVEQYF. The V and J genes are TRBV11-2 and TRBJ2-7, with D unresolved. With 3 bases removed from V and 7 bases from J, the gap between germline ends came to 7 bases. The CDR3 consists of 11 residues. The V gene's germline CDR1 is SGHAT and CDR2 FQNNGV.

The chain combines TRBV9 with TRBJ1-2; TRBD1 might be the D (6 bases). CDR1 is SGDLS and CDR2 is YYNGEE in the germline V gene. Trimming left V 3 bases short and J 2 bases short, with 14 bases between. The CDR3 loop spans 15 amino acids. The CDR3, as DNA: TGTGCCAGCAGCGAGGGGGGAGGGAACAACTATGGCTACACCTTC. Residues: CASSEGGGNNYGYTF.

The genes are TRBV15 and TRBJ2-7, with 7 bases that match TRBD2. Trimming took 4 bases from V and 3 from J; bases not matched to a gene: 12. The CDR3 loop spans 16 amino acids. Germline V gives CDR1 LNHNV, CDR2 YYDKDF (reference sequence). CDR3 region: CATSTSKSGAGYEQYF. The CDR3 DNA follows: TGTGCCACCAGCACGAGCAAGAGCGGGGCAGGCTACGAGCAGTACTTC.

This clone is a singleton in its sample. The V and J genes are TRBV6-5 and TRBJ2-6; no reliable D call. Germline V gene lookup returns CDR1 MNHEY and CDR2 SVGAGI. The CDR3 is 16 amino acids. Trimming shortened V by 2 bases and J by 0 bases, and 8 bases separated the two germline ends. CDR3 loop: CASSYKAFSGANVLTF. The CDR3, as DNA: TGTGCCAGCAGTTACAAAGCCTTCTCTGGGGCCAACGTCCTGACTTTC.

This chain joins TRBV12-2 and TRBJ1-1; TRBD1, the table's D call, was not compared with the DNA. TRBV12-2 is a pseudogene. The CDR3 consists of 14 residues. The CDR3 DNA is TGTGCAAGTCGCTTCCCAGGGTCGGACACTGAAGCTTTCTTT. It codes for CASRFPGSDTEAFF.

This chain links TRBV19 with TRBJ1-4; perhaps TRBD1 as D (6 bases). The germline V and J ends were trimmed by 5 bases and 4 bases, with 11 bases remaining between them. The CDR3 consists of 14 residues. Germline V gives CDR1 LNHDA, CDR2 SQIVND (reference sequence). The CDR3 reads CASSVQGINEKLFF. The CDR3 coding sequence is TGTGCCAGTAGTGTTCAGGGGATTAATGAAAAACTGTTTTTT.

V gene TRBV4-1 combines with J gene TRBJ1-3, with TRBD1 as a possible D gene (6 bases). V lost 0 bases to trimming and J lost 0 bases, with 12 bases between them. This CDR3 comprises 17 residues. The germline V gene has CDR1 MGHRA and CDR2 YSYEKL. The CDR3 sequence: CASSQDTGLNSGNTIYF. CDR3 sequence (DNA): TGCGCCAGCAGCCAAGATACAGGGCTAAACTCTGGAAACACCATATATTTT.

V gene TRBV19 combines with J gene TRBJ1-5; 8 positions match TRBD1. Germline V lookup: CDR1 LNHDA, CDR2 SQIVND (reference sequence). The CDR3 has 15 amino acids. The trim removed 1 base at V and 5 bases at J, leaving 4 bases unmatched. The CDR3 protein is CASSIGQGAYQPQHF. The CDR3 DNA sequence: TGTGCCAGTAGTATAGGGCAGGGGGCGTATCAGCCCCAGCATTTT.

This clone was counted a few times. The V and J genes are TRBV20-1 and TRBJ2-1; 11 positions match TRBD2. Germline V gene lookup returns CDR1 DFQATT and CDR2 SNEGSKA (reference sequence). This CDR3 has 17 residues. V shed 3 bases, J shed 5 bases, and the junction held 12 bases outside the gene matches. Here the CDR3 DNA reads TGCAGTGCTAGTGAGGCGGCTAGCGGGGGGACTCACAATGAGCAGTTCTTC. Protein sequence: CSASEAASGGTHNEQFF.